This T cell receptor beta chain was identified in a study of blood T cell repertoires in COVID-19. Study-wide background: PBMCs, B-cell-depleted T cells, or T cells provided the cDNA or gDNA that made up the material.

Germline assignment: CDR1 SGDLS and CDR2 YYNGEE. The CDR3 runs to 16 residues. V gave up 0 bases and J gave up 2 bases, with 12 bases separating them. The study assigned cohorts using participant-reported clinical history. Original data processing: The authors estimated nucleated cell counts from reference gene primer amplification. TCRdb keeps only in-frame clones here, not all; method: immunoSEQ multiplex PCR. V, J and clone size reflect that table, while D and trimming were determined from the DNA. Of 290,000 or so clones in the sample, around 90% were seen once. This clone was detected only once. V usage is TRBV9 and J usage is TRBJ2-1, with D maybe TRBD2 (6 bases). Specimen: PBMCs or T cells enriched from blood (not recorded which). The TCR sequence derives from a woman aged 18 to 35 with acute COVID-19. The CDR3 reads CASSVAVADTYNEQFF. In DNA form, the CDR3 reads TGTGCCAGCAGCGTAGCAGTAGCGGATACCTACAATGAGCAGTTCTTC.